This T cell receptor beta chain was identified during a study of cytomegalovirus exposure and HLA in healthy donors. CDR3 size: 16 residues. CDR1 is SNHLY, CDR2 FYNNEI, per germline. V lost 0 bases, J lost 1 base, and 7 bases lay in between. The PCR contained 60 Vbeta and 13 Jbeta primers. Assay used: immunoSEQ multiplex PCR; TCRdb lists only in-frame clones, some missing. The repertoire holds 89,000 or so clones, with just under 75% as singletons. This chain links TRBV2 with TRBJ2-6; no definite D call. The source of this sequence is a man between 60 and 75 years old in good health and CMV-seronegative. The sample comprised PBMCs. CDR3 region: CASSEATVSGANVLTF. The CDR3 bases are TGTGCCAGCAGTGAAGCGACTGTGTCTGGGGCCAACGTCCTGACTTTC.